The 15 T cell receptor beta chains below were found in one sample sequenced in a study of shared clonotypes between healthy human individuals. The assay was immunoSEQ multiplex PCR, and TCRdb's table has in-frame clones only and misses some. The sample includes 2 million to 2.5 million clones, about nine tenths of them seen just once. Sequencing was carried out using naive CD4+ T cells from PBMCs. Described subset: CD45RA+ positively selected. The receptors were sampled from a man between 18 and 35 years old in good health. Some clones in this sample may be carry-over from other donors' samples.

CDR3 region: CASSLNRGRYTEAFF. As DNA, the CDR3 is TGTGCCAGCAGTTTAAACAGGGGGCGTTATACTGAAGCTTTCTTT. The chain is built from TRBV28 and TRBJ1-1; TRBD1 matches 9 bases. This CDR3 region has 15 residues. J lost 5 bases, V lost 2 bases, and 6 bases had no gene match. The germline V gene has CDR1 MDHEN and CDR2 SYDVKM.

The genes are TRBV5-1 and TRBJ2-7; TRBD2 aligns across 7 bases. After removal of 4 bases from V and 5 bases from J, the junction contained 12 bases not matched to a gene. CDR3 size: 15 residues. CDR1 and CDR2 from the germline V gene are SGHRS and YFSETQ. CDR3 sequence reads: CASSTSGEGPDEQYF. CDR3 coding DNA: TGCGCCAGCAGCACCTCCGGGGAGGGCCCCGACGAGCAGTACTTC.

The rearrangement joins TRBV5-1 to TRBJ1-2; 9 bases match TRBD1. The trim removed 1 base at V and 8 bases at J, leaving 9 bases unmatched. CDR3 size: 15 residues. Germline V gives CDR1 SGHRS, CDR2 YFSETQ. The CDR3 nucleotides read TGCGCCAGCAGCTTGTGGGGACAGGGCTCTAACGGCTACACCTTC. It is translated as CASSLWGQGSNGYTF. Based on the CDR3 plus reference TRBV5-1 and TRBJ1-2, the full variable domain is KAGVTQTPRYLIKTRGQQVTLSCSPISGHRSVSWYQQTPGQGLQFLFEYFSETQRNKGNFPGRFSGRQFSNSRSEMNVSTLELGDSALYLCASSLWGQGSNGYTFGSGTRLTVV.

The chain combines TRBV7-2 with TRBJ1-5; 7 bases are shared with TRBD1. J was trimmed by 4 bases and V by 4 bases; bases with no gene match: 4. The germline CDR1 and CDR2 sequences are SGHTA and FQGNSA. This CDR3 is 14 amino acids long. This chain's CDR3 is CASSYGQANQPQHF. In nucleotides, the CDR3 is TGTGCCAGCAGCTACGGACAGGCTAATCAGCCCCAGCATTTT.

The rearrangement joins TRBV11-2 to TRBJ2-7, with D perhaps matching TRBD1 or TRBD2 (5 bases each). The V end was cut by 3 bases, the J end by 4 bases, with 16 bases between. The germline V gene has CDR1 SGHAT and CDR2 FQNNGV. This CDR3 is 15 amino acids long. CDR3 region: CASSFWGNSRYEQYF. The DNA of the CDR3 is TGTGCCAGCAGCTTTTGGGGGAACAGTCGTTACGAGCAGTACTTC.

This chain connects TRBV5-5 to TRBJ2-5, with 11 positions matching TRBD2. The CDR3 is 15 amino acids. Looked up from germline, CDR1 is SGHKS and CDR2 is YYEKEE (reference sequence). The junction had 3 bases not matched to a gene; V was cut back by 1 base and J by 4 bases. CDR3 in amino acids: CASSLNLAGGETQYF. As DNA, the CDR3 is TGTGCCAGCAGCTTGAACCTAGCGGGAGGAGAGACCCAGTACTTC.

The gene calls are TRBV5-1 and TRBJ1-1; D not resolved. The CDR3 is made up of 14 amino acids. The V and J ends lost 4 bases and 0 bases respectively, with 10 bases between them. Per the germline V gene, CDR1 is SGHRS and CDR2 is YFSETQ. DNA of the CDR3: TGCGCCAGCAGCCTACTAACAGTGAACACTGAAGCTTTCTTT. Amino acid sequence: CASSLLTVNTEAFF.

J is TRBJ2-2 and V is TRBV27; no firm D call. Between the trimmed V and J ends, which lost 4 bases and 8 bases, there was a span of 14 bases. Germline CDR1 reads MNHEY; CDR2 reads SMNVEV (reference sequence). This CDR3 has 14 residues. This chain's CDR3 is CASSSTYTYGELFF. DNA of the CDR3: TGTGCCAGCAGTTCCACTTACACGTATGGGGAGCTGTTTTTT.

The chain employs TRBV5-1 and TRBJ2-6, with 9 nucleotides matching TRBD2. The CDR3 loop spans 18 amino acids. CDR1 and CDR2 from the germline V gene are SGHRS and YFSETQ. The J segment lost 1 base and the V segment lost 3 bases, leaving 8 bases of the junction unmatched. The CDR3 DNA follows: TGCGCCAGCAGCTCGGCGGGGGGGCCCCGTTCTGGGGCCAACGTCCTGACTTTC. The encoded protein is CASSSAGGPRSGANVLTF.

The chain links TRBV18 to TRBJ1-2; 7 bases map to TRBD1. With V trimmed by 3 bases and J by 7 bases, 5 bases remained unmatched. Germline CDR1 reads KGHSH; CDR2 reads LQKENI. CDR3 size: 13 residues. CDR3 nucleotides: TGTGCCAGCTCACCGACAGGGTCTGTTGGCTACACCTTC. It is translated as CASSPTGSVGYTF. The variable domain in full, with the rest retrieved from reference TRBV18 and TRBJ1-2, is NAGVMQNPRHLVRRRGQEARLRCSPMKGHSHVYWYRQLPEEGLKFMVYLQKENIIDESGMPKERFSAEFPKEGPSILRIQQVVRGDSAAYFCASSPTGSVGYTFGSGTRLTVV.

The V and J genes are TRBV27 and TRBJ2-7; 10 nucleotides align to TRBD2. The CDR3 spans 13 residues. The germline V gene has CDR1 MNHEY and CDR2 SMNVEV (reference sequence). With V trimmed by 9 bases and J by 2 bases, 4 bases remained unmatched. The CDR3 here is CAREAGGTYEQYF. CDR3 in DNA: TGTGCCAGGGAAGCGGGAGGGACCTACGAGCAGTACTTC.

V is TRBV4-3 and J is TRBJ2-2; D gene uncertain. This CDR3 is built from 17 residues. V lost 0 bases to trimming and J lost 5 bases, with 16 bases between them. Germline CDR1 and CDR2: LGHNA and YSLEER. The CDR3 spells CASSQDPAALGTGELFF. The DNA for the CDR3 is TGCGCCAGCAGCCAAGATCCCGCCGCTCTTGGGACCGGGGAGCTGTTTTTT.

This clone appeared a single time. V is TRBV14 and J is TRBJ2-3; D is perhaps TRBD2 (5 bases). The germline V and J ends were trimmed by 0 bases and 4 bases, with 11 bases remaining between them. CDR3 length equals 15 residues. Germline lookup yields CDR1 SGHDN and CDR2 FVKESK. DNA for the CDR3: TGTGCCAGCAGCCAAGAGTGGGAGTTGGCAGATACGCAGTATTTT. It translates to CASSQEWELADTQYF.

The CDR3 loop reads CARHVLYGYTF. The DNA for the CDR3 is TGTGCCCGACACGTCCTCTATGGCTACACCTTC. The chain couples TRBV30 to TRBJ1-2; D gene uncertain. V was clipped by 8 bases and J by 4 bases, with 11 bases between them. CDR1 GTSNPN and CDR2 SVGIG come from the germline V gene (reference sequence). The CDR3 runs 11 residues.

The J gene is TRBJ1-2, the V gene TRBV28; no definite D call. This CDR3 spans 12 amino acids. CDR1 and CDR2 from the germline V gene are MDHEN and SYDVKM. V lost 6 bases and J lost 8, with 13 bases in between. CDR3 DNA: TGTGCCAGCAGCCCCCCCCGACGGGGCTACACCTTC. Encoded protein: CASSPPRRGYTF.